This TCR beta chain stems from a study of shared clonotypes between healthy human individuals (dated by TCRdb to 2018 to 2021). Regarding the complete study: A few men and a couple of women, aged 18 to 49 years, made up the cohort. For each donor, CD4 naive and CD4 memory were each given three plates, CD8 naive was given two plates, and CD8 memory was given one plate. To estimate repertoire size and how much clonotype sharing occurs between individuals, the study deeply sequenced the blood TCR repertoires of five or six healthy adults. Libraries were prepared and TCR repertoires were sequenced by different laboratories using diverse techniques, in order to increase sequencing depth and limit assay-specific biases. Between about 0.9 and 8.9 billion PBMCs per donor were obtained by leukapheresis. Overall study outcomes, separate from this receptor: Naive subsets generally had larger estimated clonotype richness than memory subsets did. Sampling was restricted to blood, and TCR repertoires in tissues likely differ from the TCR repertoires found in blood. Sharing across a few donors was observed for about 5% of naive CD4, under 4% of naive CD8, roughly 2.3% of memory CD4, and about 0.4% of memory CD8 clonotypes. Rarefaction of sorted-subset datasets indicated incomplete sequencing despite the large sequencing depth. Compared with non-shared clonotypes, clonotypes shared by all four sorted-subset donors had higher generation probabilities. Because the study included only a small number of donors, the genetic and exposure-history diversity represented was limited. Based on pairwise subsampling, the degree of clonotype sharing among donors was expected to be affected by sequencing depth.

The donors were healthy, HIV-negative adults who had no recently reported acute infections or vaccinations. Only Caucasian adults living in Nashville, Tennessee, USA were represented among the donors. CD4+ T cells were enriched through magnetic negative selection, after which naive cells were positively selected on CD45RA and the remaining negative fraction served as the memory subset. Blood was obtained by leukapheresis, after which PBMCs were separated by Ficoll-Histopaque density gradient centrifugation and cryopreserved in liquid nitrogen vapor phase. Purity and quantity of every magnetically sorted T cell population were checked by analytical flow cytometry. Genomic DNA was isolated from every sorted fraction and measured by UV absorbance on a Nanodrop 2000c. Comments on this clone: This receptor's antigen is unknown. It has no much larger one-base neighbor in the sample; base qualities were not kept.

TCR CDR3 regions were amplified from genomic DNA by multiplex PCR using the deep immunoSEQ assay. Extracted genomic DNA from each cell subset was spread evenly across all wells of several immunoSEQ 96-well plates, with each plate serving as a replicate. For sorted subsets, each replicate PCR was loaded with about 200 ng genomic DNA, equivalent to about 30,000 T cell genomes. Purified libraries were quantified with a Qubit 3.0 fluorometer, sized on a Bioanalyzer 2100, and re-quantified with the KAPA Library Quantification kit. Every immunoSEQ 96-well plate was sequenced on a separate single-read 150-cycle Illumina NextSeq 550 flow cell. The paper's data handling went like this. Because the immunoSEQ output held only junctional sequences and lacked quality scores, the filtering could not match the filtering applied to full-length reads. To assign V/J genes and CDR3, sequences were annotated against IMGT germline references using PyIR, a Python wrapper for IgBLAST v1.9. Reads were removed for weak V/J assignments (E-value above 1e-6), missing CDR3, stop codons, out-of-frame junctions, or ambiguous translated residues. V3J clonotypes were defined by identical inferred V gene, J gene, and CDR3 amino acid sequence. Percentage overlap between repertoires was calculated by dividing the number of shared unique clonotypes by the size of the smaller repertoire. RTK rarefaction, the Chao1 estimator, and Recon v2.1 estimates of unobserved clonotypes were used to assess repertoire richness. Generation probabilities were computed with OLGA for all TCRbeta clonotypes obtained by the gDNA method from four donors. TCRdb mirrors the immuneACCESS table, restricted to in-frame sequences. Some clones are absent from its copies; in checked studies, under half trace to an unresolved V gene, and the reason for the others is unknown. The DNA gave D and trimming, while V, J and clone size come from that table. This sample gives about 2.4 million clones in total; approximately 94% of them show up just once. Of the sample, 0.36% is held by the ten largest clones.

The germline V gene sets CDR1 to MNHEY and CDR2 to SVGAGI. Reading from cysteine to phenylalanine, the CDR3 counts 15 amino acids. Left in the record is the CDR3 DNA by itself, 45 bases read in frame from the first base. The V and J ends are trimmed by 6 bases and 5 bases, leaving 16 bases between them. Specimen: naive CD4+ T cells from PBMCs. The sample's cell subset or site label, in plain terms: CD45RA+ positively selected. This TCR derives from a man between 18 and 29 years old in good health. Some clones in this sample may be carry-over from other donors' samples. Recombination connected TRBV6-5 to TRBJ2-2, with the D gene possibly TRBD1 or TRBD2, each one fitting 5 bases. The DNA sequence reads TGTGCCAGCAGCTATGGGACCTTGGGGACCGGGGAGCTGTTTTTT. Its protein product is CASSYGTLGTGELFF.